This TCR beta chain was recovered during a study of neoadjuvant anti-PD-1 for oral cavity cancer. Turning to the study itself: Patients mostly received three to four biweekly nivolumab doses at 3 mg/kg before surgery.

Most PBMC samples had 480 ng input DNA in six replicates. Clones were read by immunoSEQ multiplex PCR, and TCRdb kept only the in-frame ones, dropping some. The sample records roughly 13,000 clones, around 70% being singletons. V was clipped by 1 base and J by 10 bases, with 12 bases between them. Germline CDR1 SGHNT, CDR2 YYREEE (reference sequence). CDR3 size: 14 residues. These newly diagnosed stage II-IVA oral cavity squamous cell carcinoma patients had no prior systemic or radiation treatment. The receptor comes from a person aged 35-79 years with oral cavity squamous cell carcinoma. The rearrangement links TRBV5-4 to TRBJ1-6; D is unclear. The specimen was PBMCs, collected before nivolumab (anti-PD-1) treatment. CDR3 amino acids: CASSLRLLDSPLHF. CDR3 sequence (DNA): TGTGCCAGCAGCTTGCGGTTACTTGACTCACCCCTCCACTTT.